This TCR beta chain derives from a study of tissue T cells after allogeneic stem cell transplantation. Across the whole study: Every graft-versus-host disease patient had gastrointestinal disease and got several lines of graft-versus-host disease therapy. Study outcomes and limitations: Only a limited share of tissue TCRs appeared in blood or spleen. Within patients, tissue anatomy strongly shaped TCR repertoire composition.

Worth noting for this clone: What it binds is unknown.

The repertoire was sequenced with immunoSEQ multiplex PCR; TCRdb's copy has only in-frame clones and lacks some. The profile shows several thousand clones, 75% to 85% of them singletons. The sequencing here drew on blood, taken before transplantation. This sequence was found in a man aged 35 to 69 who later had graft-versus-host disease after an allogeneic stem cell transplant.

The CDR3, as DNA: TGTGCCAGCAGTTCCCTAGATGAAAAACTGTTTTTT. It encodes CASSSLDEKLFF. This chain joins TRBV28 and TRBJ1-4; no definite D call. The CDR3 loop spans 12 amino acids. In germline, CDR1 is MDHEN, CDR2 SYDVKM. The ends were cut back, 4 bases at V and 6 bases at J, with 6 bases in the middle.